These T cell receptor beta chains were read from a single sample in a study of CD8 T cells in Susac syndrome. TCRdb processed the immunoSEQ multiplex PCR reads anew with MiXCR; each CDR3 protein has one entry. The sample lists over 120,000 distinct CDR3 sequences; around 94% were seen once. The sequencing input was CD4+ T cells from PBMCs. These receptor sequences come from a human donor in good health. Both conserved end residues are part of each CDR3. The D gene is left open where the match is weak. Only some rows state a clone size, as once, few, many or a class for expanded clones.

CDR3 protein: CSVKGLYYNEQFF; CDR3 DNA: TGCAGCGTGAAGGGATTGTACTACAATGAGCAGTTCTTC; D gene: .; J gene: TRBJ2-1; clone size: .; V gene: TRBV29-1
CDR3 protein: CASTPGTQVGNEQFF; CDR3 DNA: TGTGCCAGCACCCCAGGGACCCAGGTGGGGAATGAGCAGTTCTTC; D gene: .; J gene: TRBJ2-1; clone size: .; V gene: TRBV2
CDR3 protein: CASSLAFGLAGGETQYF; CDR3 DNA: TGTGCCAGCAGCTTAGCTTTCGGACTAGCGGGGGGAGAGACCCAGTACTTC; D gene: TRBD2; J gene: TRBJ2-5; clone size: .; V gene: TRBV7-6
CDR3 protein: CAISDPGTSEEGRQYF; CDR3 DNA: TGTGCCATCAGTGATCCCGGGACTAGCGAGGAGGGTAGGCAGTACTTC; D gene: TRBD2; J gene: TRBJ2-7; clone size: .; V gene: TRBV10-3
CDR3 protein: CASSSSGEAGGYTF; CDR3 DNA: TGCGCCAGCAGCTCTTCGGGCGAAGCTGGTGGCTACACCTTC; D gene: .; J gene: TRBJ1-2; clone size: .; V gene: TRBV5-1
CDR3 protein: CASSRGLAGEGETQYF; CDR3 DNA: TGTGCCAGCAGCCGAGGACTAGCGGGAGAGGGAGAGACCCAGTACTTC; D gene: TRBD2; J gene: TRBJ2-5; clone size: .; V gene: TRBV3-1
CDR3 protein: CASSFRYTGELFF; CDR3 DNA: TGTGCCAGCAGTTTTCGGTACACCGGGGAGCTGTTTTTT; D gene: .; J gene: TRBJ2-2; clone size: .; V gene: TRBV12-3/TRBV12-4
CDR3 protein: CSVEWGLTDTQYF; CDR3 DNA: TGCAGCGTTGAATGGGGACTCACAGATACGCAGTATTTT; D gene: .; J gene: TRBJ2-3; clone size: .; V gene: TRBV29-1
CDR3 protein: CSARGPQGPTGELFF; CDR3 DNA: TGCAGTGCTAGAGGGCCACAGGGACCTACCGGGGAGCTGTTTTTT; D gene: .; J gene: TRBJ2-2; clone size: .; V gene: TRBV20-1
CDR3 protein: CASSKSAVYEQYF; CDR3 DNA: TGTGCCAGCAGCAAATCAGCTGTCTACGAGCAGTACTTC; D gene: .; J gene: TRBJ2-7; clone size: .; V gene: TRBV21-1
CDR3 protein: CAWSEEDTQYF; CDR3 DNA: TGTGCCTGGAGTGAAGAAGATACGCAGTATTTT; D gene: .; J gene: TRBJ2-3; clone size: .; V gene: TRBV30
CDR3 protein: CASSLIAHGGYGYTF; CDR3 DNA: TGTGCCAGCAGCTTGATAGCTCACGGGGGTTATGGCTACACCTTC; D gene: .; J gene: TRBJ1-2; clone size: .; V gene: TRBV5-4
CDR3 protein: CASSYTGADTQYF; CDR3 DNA: TGTGCCAGCAGTTACACAGGGGCAGATACGCAGTATTTT; D gene: TRBD1; J gene: TRBJ2-3; clone size: .; V gene: TRBV7-3
CDR3 protein: CASSRDRGYVQYF; CDR3 DNA: TGTGCCAGCAGCCGGGACAGGGGTTATGTGCAGTACTTC; D gene: TRBD1; J gene: TRBJ2-7; clone size: .; V gene: TRBV7-6
CDR3 protein: CASSRLGAFETQYF; CDR3 DNA: TGTGCCAGCTCCCGGCTGGGGGCCTTCGAGACCCAGTACTTC; D gene: .; J gene: TRBJ2-5; clone size: .; V gene: TRBV18
CDR3 protein: CASKGSGPDTQYF; CDR3 DNA: TGTGCCAGCAAGGGAAGTGGTCCAGATACGCAGTATTTT; D gene: .; J gene: TRBJ2-3; clone size: .; V gene: TRBV27
CDR3 protein: CSATVGGNTEAFF; CDR3 DNA: TGCAGTGCTACCGTGGGGGGGAACACTGAAGCTTTCTTT; D gene: .; J gene: TRBJ1-1; clone size: .; V gene: TRBV20-1
CDR3 protein: CASSQGHQGAGGYTF; CDR3 DNA: TGCGCCAGCAGCCAAGGACATCAGGGGGCGGGTGGCTACACCTTC; D gene: TRBD1; J gene: TRBJ1-2; clone size: once; V gene: TRBV4-1
CDR3 protein: CSARLQGAFPDTQYF; CDR3 DNA: TGCAGTGCTCGACTCCAGGGGGCCTTCCCAGATACGCAGTATTTT; D gene: TRBD1; J gene: TRBJ2-3; clone size: .; V gene: TRBV20-1
CDR3 protein: CASSREREETQYF; CDR3 DNA: TGTGCCAGCAGCCGTGAACGGGAAGAGACCCAGTACTTC; D gene: .; J gene: TRBJ2-5; clone size: .; V gene: TRBV14
CDR3 protein: CASRLDRLTYGYTF; CDR3 DNA: TGTGCCAGCAGATTGGACCGTCTAACCTATGGCTACACCTTC; D gene: .; J gene: TRBJ1-2; clone size: .; V gene: TRBV12-3/TRBV12-4
CDR3 protein: CASSLGQGDGEQYF; CDR3 DNA: TGTGCCAGCTCCCTCGGACAGGGGGACGGCGAGCAGTACTTC; D gene: TRBD1; J gene: TRBJ2-7; clone size: .; V gene: TRBV12-3/TRBV12-4
CDR3 protein: CSARELAGGGAIQYF; CDR3 DNA: TGCAGTGCTAGAGAACTAGCGGGAGGGGGGGCCATTCAGTACTTC; D gene: TRBD2; J gene: TRBJ2-4; clone size: .; V gene: TRBV20-1
CDR3 protein: CASSLKIPPGDEQFF; CDR3 DNA: TGTGCCAGCAGCTTAAAGATCCCCCCTGGTGATGAGCAGTTCTTC; D gene: .; J gene: TRBJ2-1; clone size: .; V gene: TRBV7-3
CDR3 protein: CASSADQPQHF; CDR3 DNA: TGTGCCAGCAGTGCGGATCAGCCCCAGCATTTT; D gene: .; J gene: TRBJ1-5; clone size: .; V gene: TRBV2
CDR3 protein: CASSQEGGLAGTEQFF; CDR3 DNA: TGCGCCAGCAGCCAAGAAGGCGGACTAGCGGGGACTGAGCAGTTCTTC; D gene: TRBD2; J gene: TRBJ2-1; clone size: .; V gene: TRBV4-1
CDR3 protein: CASSLFVGEDQPQHF; CDR3 DNA: TGTGCCAGCAGCTTATTTGTGGGAGAGGATCAGCCCCAGCATTTT; D gene: .; J gene: TRBJ1-5; clone size: .; V gene: TRBV7-9
CDR3 protein: CASSQDSLYGYQPQHF; CDR3 DNA: TGTGCCAGCAGCCAAGATTCCCTCTATGGATATCAGCCCCAGCATTTT; D gene: .; J gene: TRBJ1-5; clone size: .; V gene: TRBV4-2